This T cell receptor beta chain was observed in a study of CD8 T cells in Susac syndrome (dated by TCRdb to between 2018 and 2021). About the study as a whole: Repertoire sequencing was used to test whether CD8+ T cell activation and differentiation in Susac syndrome was antigen driven.

Its CDR3 holds 15 amino acids, cysteine through phenylalanine. Only the CDR3 part of the read is kept: 45 bases, read in frame from the first base. Sequences MNHEY (CDR1) and SVGAGI (CDR2) are obtained from the germline V gene. The germline V end is reduced by 6 bases and the J end by 8 bases; junction bases left unmatched: 12. Peripheral blood CD8+ and CD4+ T cells from healthy donors, Susac syndrome patients and multiple sclerosis patients were profiled using high-throughput TCR beta sequencing. The multiple sclerosis controls were treatment-naive patients whose relapsing-remitting disease, either stable or active, fulfilled the revised McDonald criteria. Bulk CD8+ and CD4+ T cells were purified by magnetic negative isolation, while CD8+ TEMRA cells were enriched using FACS. Blood was collected in EDTA tubes and processed within 24 hours, with PBMCs isolated through density gradient centrifugation. PBMCs intended for TCR sequencing were cryopreserved in liquid nitrogen and were subsequently thawed in a 37 degrees C water bath. The sorted or isolated CD4+, CD8+ and CD8+ TEMRA cells had a purity of 90% or higher.

Beyond this particular receptor, the publication reports: The number of individuals in the TCR sequencing and HLA analysis was recognized as being relatively small.

RNA was extracted using the RNeasy kit, and roughly 0.5 to 1 ug of the RNA was reverse transcribed with random hexamers. The immunoSEQ multiplex PCR assay, which covers 54 Vbeta and 13 Jbeta segments, was used to amplify TCR beta CDR3 regions. Bias from PCR amplification was corrected by using a synthetic template baseline for primer optimization and for computational correction. From the authors' description of their analysis: Only productive sequences were kept, with reads annotated to V, D and J genes according to IMGT and analyzed in immunoSEQ Analyzer. Clonality was computed as one minus Shannon entropy normalized by log2 of the number of productive unique sequences. For each patient and control, public and private clones were evaluated within the 100 most prevalent clones. Clones were defined as Susac-specific if absent from the healthy and MS cohorts, from 900 to 1,200 published viral clones and from other ImmuneACCESS disease sequences. Through fastp at Q25 and MiXCR, TCRdb rebuilt clones from the public reads, retaining in-frame beta chains. Each entry is one CDR3 protein sequence, shown with its most common DNA and genes. In this record, the V and J calls reflect TCRdb's handling and not the investigators' own analysis. In all, the sample holds about 200,000 distinct CDR3 sequences, and approximately 95% of those were seen once. The ten largest clones take up approximately 0.082% of the sample.

Worth noting for this clonotype: It lacks a known antigen. Per-base qualities were not stored, and no clone one base away is much larger.

This sequence uses TRBV6-5 and TRBJ2-1, and 8 bases in between align with TRBD2. The receptor comes from a human donor with multiple sclerosis. The sequenced sample was CD4+ T cells from PBMCs. The sequenced DNA is TGTGCCAGCAGAAGGGGCGGCGGGGGGAGGGATGAGCAGTTCTTC. Its product reads: CASRRGGGGRDEQFF.